This T cell receptor beta chain was recovered during a study of cytomegalovirus exposure and HLA in healthy donors. This CDR3 has 11 amino acids. Germline values: CDR1 MNHEY, CDR2 SVGAGI. V dropped 2 bases and J dropped 9 bases, with 5 bases sitting between them. The PCR ran on 60 Vbeta and 13 Jbeta primers. Assay used: immunoSEQ multiplex PCR; TCRdb lists only in-frame clones, some missing. Of around 150,000 clones listed, around 65% are singletons. V gene TRBV6-5 combines with J gene TRBJ1-5; D ambiguous. The sequence was collected from a male donor in good health and CMV-seronegative. The sequencing input was PBMCs. The CDR3 loop is CASSYGGPQHF. In DNA form, the CDR3 reads TGTGCCAGCAGTTACGGAGGGCCCCAGCATTTT.